This TCR beta chain was recorded in a study of identical twins. Study-wide results and limits: Abundant cord blood beta clonotypes carried fewer insertions; memory repertoires showed none.

TCRdb itself ran the 5' RACE reads through MiXCR, one entry per CDR3 protein. The table shows about 100,000 distinct CDR3 sequences, with about 6% occurring only once. The V end lost 1 base, the J end lost 10 bases, and 10 bases lay between the germline ends. This CDR3 is 13 amino acids long. Germline values: CDR1 MNHNS, CDR2 SASEGT. This clonotype was picked up many times. Its antigen is currently unknown. Sample: memory T cells sorted from blood. The source of this sequence is a woman aged 45-65 years in good health. The rearrangement joins TRBV6-1 to TRBJ1-4; unclear D gene. Here the CDR3 reads CASSEDQFGKLFF. Here the CDR3 DNA reads TGTGCCAGCAGTGAAGACCAGTTTGGAAAACTGTTTTTT.